This T cell receptor beta chain was identified during a study of spatial heterogeneity in lung cancer. This clonotype was counted at least ten times. Described time point: blood at routine non-recurrence follow-up after resection. Sequencing of whole RNA from tumor, nontumor lung or frozen PBMC involved no sorting. TCRdb fed the 5' RACE reads into MiXCR, producing one record per CDR3 protein. Altogether approximately 50,000 distinct CDR3 sequences are present, around 6.7% being singletons, with the ten largest covering 35% to 45%. CDR1 is DFQATT and CDR2 is SNEGSKA in the germline V gene (reference sequence). Deletions cut 5 bases from V and 2 bases from J, with 18 bases between. The CDR3 totals 15 residues.

The sequences come from PBMCs, collected at follow-up. V is TRBV20-1 and J is TRBJ2-5; D ambiguous. The receptor was isolated from a female donor with early-stage non-small cell lung cancer. As DNA, the CDR3 is TGCAGTGCTGGGGTTTTCGGACGGGCGCAAGAGACCCAGTACTTC. Residues: CSAGVFGRAQETQYF.